A selection of T cell receptor beta chains follows, all from one sample in a study of blood T cells in healthy people across ages. TCRdb processed the 5' RACE reads anew with MiXCR; each CDR3 protein has one entry. The profile shows more than 1.4 million distinct CDR3 sequences, roughly 40% of them singletons. Sequenced: blood. The receptors shown here come from a woman aged 18-29 years in good health. Each CDR3 is given with its conserved first and last residue. D genes are given only for firm matches. Size tells how often a clone was seen (once, few, many) or the class of an expanded clone, and some rows leave it out.

v_gene	abundance	j_gene	d_gene	CDR3aa	CDR3nt
TRBV12-3/TRBV12-4	-	TRBJ1-5	-	CASSNSDSLKGQPQHF	TGTGCCAGCAGCAACTCGGACAGCTTGAAGGGTCAGCCCCAGCATTTT
TRBV7-9	-	TRBJ1-1	TRBD1	CASSSTGRKRTEEAFF	TGTGCCAGCAGCTCGACAGGGCGAAAACGGACAGAAGAAGCTTTCTTT
TRBV14	-	TRBJ2-1	TRBD2	CASSQDAASGSNGQFF	TGTGCCAGCAGCCAAGATGCGGCTAGCGGGAGTAATGGGCAGTTCTTC
TRBV6-6	few	TRBJ1-6	-	CASSYAGVGSPLHF	TGTGCCAGCAGTTACGCCGGGGTGGGTTCACCCCTCCACTTT
TRBV15	few	TRBJ2-6	-	CATSRGVDSGANVLTF	TGTGCCACCAGCAGGGGGGTTGACTCTGGGGCCAACGTCCTGACTTTC
TRBV5-6	-	TRBJ2-7	TRBD2	CASSSLSGTPLYEQYF	TGTGCCAGCAGCTCCCTTAGCGGGACCCCCCTCTACGAGCAGTACTTC
TRBV30	-	TRBJ2-1	TRBD2	CAWIRGAGTYNEQFF	TGTGCCTGGATCCGGGGAGCGGGGACCTACAATGAGCAGTTCTTC
TRBV20-1	few	TRBJ2-5	-	CSATTANQETQYF	TGCAGTGCTACGACAGCTAATCAAGAGACCCAGTACTTC
TRBV12-3/TRBV12-4	-	TRBJ2-1	TRBD2	CASSRRVAGGRSNEQFF	TGTGCCAGCAGCCGTCGGGTAGCGGGAGGCCGATCGAATGAGCAGTTCTTC
TRBV5-1	-	TRBJ1-2	-	CASSWDGGAGGYTF	TGCGCCAGCAGCTGGGATGGGGGGGCCGGTGGCTACACCTTC
TRBV6-6	few	TRBJ2-5	TRBD2	CASSYSDPAGGGTQYF	TGTGCCAGCAGTTACTCAGATCCCGCGGGAGGGGGGACCCAGTACTTC
TRBV6-1	-	TRBJ1-1	TRBD1	CASSGQGFTEAFF	TGTGCCAGCAGTGGACAGGGTTTCACTGAAGCTTTCTTT
TRBV20-1	-	TRBJ2-5	-	CSAGGYNEQYF	TGCAGTGCCGGGGGTTACAATGAGCAGTACTTC
TRBV3-1	-	TRBJ2-7	TRBD1	CASSPKGTGGQRRSEQYF	TGTGCCAGCAGCCCAAAAGGGACAGGGGGCCAACGTCGTAGCGAGCAGTACTTC
TRBV15	-	TRBJ1-5	TRBD1	CATSRSPHTGGSDQPQHF	TGTGCCACCAGCAGATCCCCACATACAGGGGGCAGTGATCAGCCCCAGCATTTT
TRBV3-1	few	TRBJ2-3	TRBD2	CASSISLAGIRADTQYF	TGTGCCAGCAGTATTTCACTAGCGGGAATTCGGGCAGATACGCAGTATTTT